Below are 18 T cell receptor beta chains sequenced from a single sample in a study of cytomegalovirus exposure and HLA in healthy donors. The study ran its PCR with 60 Vbeta and 13 Jbeta primers. This table comes from immunoSEQ multiplex PCR, and its TCRdb copy is limited to in-frame clones, with some not included. The sample has around 120,000 clones, about 73% seen once. The sequencing sample was made of PBMCs. The source is a human donor in good health.

The rearrangement joins TRBV11-1 to TRBJ2-3, with 9 bases matching TRBD1. Germline CDR1 is SGHAT and CDR2 is FQDESV (reference sequence). The CDR3 extends over 15 amino acids. V dropped 4 bases and J dropped 3; count of bases not matched to a gene: 5. The CDR3 DNA reads as TGTGCCAGCAGCTCGACGGGACAGGGAACAGATACGCAGTATTTT. It encodes CASSSTGQGTDTQYF. Combining the CDR3 with reference TRBV11-1 and TRBJ2-3 gives the whole variable domain EAEVAQSPRYKITEKSQAVAFWCDPISGHATLYWYRQILGQGPELLVQFQDESVVDDSQLPKDRFSAERLKGVDSTLKIQPAELGDSAMYLCASSSTGQGTDTQYFGPGTRLTVL.

This clone came up a few times. The rearrangement links TRBV6-5 to TRBJ1-5; D not resolved. The V and J ends lost 6 bases and 0 bases respectively, with 12 bases between them. The CDR3 has 15 amino acids. The germline V gene encodes CDR1 MNHEY and CDR2 SVGAGI. Written as DNA, the CDR3 is TGTGCCAGCAGCCTTACTTATGATAGCAATCAGCCCCAGCATTTT. Translated, it gives CASSLTYDSNQPQHF.

This sequence joins TRBV4-2 and TRBJ2-3, with 7 bases aligning to TRBD2. Germline V CDR1 and CDR2: LGHNA, YNFKEQ. After removal of 1 base from V and 1 base from J, the junction contained 8 bases not matched to a gene. This CDR3 has 17 amino acids. CDR3 residues: CASSQGGGASGTDTQYF. The CDR3 DNA follows: TGTGCCAGCAGCCAAGGGGGGGGAGCTAGCGGCACAGATACGCAGTATTTT.

This clone has a handful of counts. The chain employs TRBV28 and TRBJ2-2; the match to TRBD1 covers 12 bases. CDR1 is MDHEN and CDR2 is SYDVKM in the germline V gene. Unmatched junction bases numbered 6, after V lost 11 bases and J lost 5 bases. The CDR3 loop spans 14 amino acids. The CDR3 region has the DNA TGTGCCGGTAGGGACAGGGGGCGAACCGGGGAGCTGTTTTTT. It yields the protein CAGRDRGRTGELFF.

The chain recombines TRBV9 with TRBJ2-2; D not certain. The CDR3 totals 15 residues. The germline V gene has CDR1 SGDLS and CDR2 YYNGEE. V lost 3 bases and J 4 bases, leaving 13 bases between the germline ends. The CDR3 DNA sequence: TGTGCCAGCAGCGCCCGCGGCATACCCACCGGGGAGCTGTTTTTT. Translating gives CASSARGIPTGELFF.

The CDR3 loop reads CASSVAPGGAWGYTF. The CDR3 nucleotides read TGTGCCAGCAGCGTAGCTCCGGGGGGCGCGTGGGGCTACACCTTC. The chain has TRBV9 and TRBJ1-2; tentative D call: TRBD1 (6 bases). The germline CDR1 and CDR2 sequences are SGDLS and YYNGEE. V lost 0 bases to trimming and J lost 8 bases, with 17 bases between them. The CDR3 contains 15 residues.

The CDR3 spells CATDSGLYNEQFF. The CDR3 nucleotides read TGTGCCACTGATTCGGGACTCTACAATGAGCAGTTCTTC. The rearrangement links TRBV10-3 to TRBJ2-1; tentative D call: TRBD2 (6 bases). V lost 10 bases, J lost 3 bases, and 13 bases lay in between. Germline values: CDR1 ENHRY, CDR2 SYGVKD. The CDR3 covers 13 residues.

Details on this clone: At one end the junction does not follow the germline gene, possibly because of a read error. The rearrangement joins TRBV7-2 to TRBJ1-5; maybe TRBD1 (5 bases). This CDR3 comprises 14 residues. CDR1 SGHTA and CDR2 FQGNSA come from the germline V gene. The DNA of the CDR3 is TGTGTCAGCAGCTTAGAGCGGGGCTATCAGCCCCAGCATTTT. Its translation is CVSSLERGYQPQHF.

For this clone: A read error may account for a junction end that differs from germline. This chain uses TRBV7-9 with TRBJ1-3; no reliable D call. The CDR3 spans 15 residues. Germline V CDR1 and CDR2: SEHNR, FQNEAQ (reference sequence). CDR3 amino acids: CSSSLPRRLGNTIYF. CDR3 sequence (DNA): TGTTCCAGCAGCTTACCGCGGCGGCTCGGAAACACCATATATTTT.

This rearrangement joins TRBV6-5 to TRBJ2-3; TRBD1 matches at 8 bases. Germline CDR1 is MNHEY and CDR2 is SVGAGI. CDR3 size: 15 residues. V shed 0 bases and J 5 bases; nucleotides not matched to a gene: 4. As DNA, the CDR3 is TGTGCCAGCAGTTACTCGCCCGACAGGGGAGATACGCAGTATTTT. Translation gives CASSYSPDRGDTQYF.

The V and J genes are TRBV15 and TRBJ2-5; 10 nucleotides agree with TRBD2. The end of the DNA is better explained by TRBJ2-7, so the J call may be wrong. Germline CDR1 and CDR2: LNHNV and YYDKDF (reference sequence). The CDR3 contains 17 residues. CDR3 nucleotides: TGTGCCACCAGCATGAGTTATAGGCTAGCGGGGGCCTACGAGCAGTACTTC. Translation gives CATSMSYRLAGAYEQYF.

The chain couples TRBV7-2 to TRBJ1-6; weak D call: TRBD1 (5 bases). The CDR3 runs 13 residues. Per the germline V gene, CDR1 is SGHTA and CDR2 is FQGNSA. Trimming took 5 bases from V and 8 from J, leaving 10 bases between them. The CDR3 spells CASSTTTDSPLHF. The CDR3 bases are TGTGCCAGCAGCACTACGACAGATTCACCCCTCCACTTT.

The rearrangement links TRBV7-2 to TRBJ1-2; 7 bases align to TRBD1. Losses at the gene ends were 5 bases for V and 0 bases for J; bases not matched to a gene: 9. Germline-derived CDR1 and CDR2 are SGHTA and FQGNSA. The CDR3 is made up of 16 amino acids. The CDR3 DNA reads TGTGCCAGCAGCCCGACGGGACAGAAAGCTAACTATGGCTACACCTTC. Residues: CASSPTGQKANYGYTF.

This chain joins TRBV10-3 and TRBJ2-7, with D tentatively TRBD2 (6 bases). Germline V gene data show CDR1 as ENHRY and CDR2 as SYGVKD. There are 15 residues in the CDR3. The V end was cut by 6 bases, the J end by 0 bases, with 15 bases between. The CDR3 loop is CAIRISGAPSYEQYF. CDR3 sequence (DNA): TGTGCCATCAGGATTAGCGGAGCCCCCTCCTACGAGCAGTACTTC.

V and J are TRBV9 and TRBJ2-4; TRBD1 agrees at 8 bases. Germline-derived CDR1 and CDR2 are SGDLS and YYNGEE. The ends lost 3 bases at V and 4 bases at J; junction bases unmatched: 6. CDR3 length: 15 residues. The CDR3 is CASSATGAMKNIQYF. The CDR3 DNA reads as TGTGCCAGCAGCGCGACAGGGGCGATGAAAAACATTCAGTACTTC.

This clone occurred a few times. The chain recombines TRBV27 with TRBJ1-4, with D unclear. V was pared by 7 bases and J by 8 bases, with 14 bases between. The CDR3 runs to 13 residues. Looked up from germline, CDR1 is MNHEY and CDR2 is SMNVEV (reference sequence). Here the CDR3 reads CASKSRGLEKLFF. The DNA of the CDR3 is TGTGCCAGCAAATCTCGAGGTTTGGAAAAACTGTTTTTT.

V usage is TRBV5-1 and J usage is TRBJ1-4, with TRBD1 as a possible D gene (6 bases). The length of the CDR3 is 13 residues. Germline V lookup: CDR1 SGHRS, CDR2 YFSETQ. V gave up 2 bases and J gave up 8 bases, with 10 bases separating them. The CDR3 bases are TGCGCCAGCAGCTTCGACGGACAGGAAAAACTGTTTTTT. Amino acids: CASSFDGQEKLFF.

This rearrangement joins TRBV28 to TRBJ2-1, with TRBD2 matching 11 bases. J was trimmed by 7 bases and V by 6 bases; bases with no gene match: 8. The CDR3 is 15 amino acids. CDR1 and CDR2 (germline): MDHEN, SYDVKM. CDR3 coding DNA: TGTGCCAGCAGGCCTACTAGCGGGAGTCCGAATGAGCAGTTCTTC. It is translated as CASRPTSGSPNEQFF. The entire variable domain, with the rest obtained from reference TRBV28 and TRBJ2-1, is as follows: DVKVTQSSRYLVKRTGEKVFLECVQDMDHENMFWYRQDPGLGLRLIYFSYDVKMKEKGDIPEGYSVSREKKERFSLILESASTNQTSMYLCASRPTSGSPNEQFFGPGTRLTVL.